These 23 T cell receptor beta chains were sequenced from one sample in a study of long-term antiretroviral therapy in people with HIV. Survey level was the resolution at which the v3.0 immunoSEQ assay ran. Only in-frame clones appear in the TCRdb table, and some are missing; sequencing was by immunoSEQ multiplex PCR. Of some 22,000 clones detected, around four fifths appear once; the ten largest clones hold roughly 4.3%. The input for sequencing was unsorted PBMCs, taken approximately 4 years after starting antiretroviral therapy. The receptor source for this set is a man younger than 30 with HIV.

The V and J genes are TRBV4-1 and TRBJ1-5; tentative D call: TRBD1 (5 bases). The CDR3 runs 17 residues. V lost 0 bases to trimming and J lost 2 bases, with 14 bases between them. Germline V lookup: CDR1 MGHRA, CDR2 YSYEKL. The chain's CDR3 is CASSQDGGGRGNQPQHF. Here the CDR3 DNA reads TGCGCCAGCAGCCAAGATGGGGGAGGAAGAGGCAATCAGCCCCAGCATTTT.

The chain combines TRBV10-2 with TRBJ2-3, with a weak D call TRBD1 (5 bases). This CDR3 contains 14 residues. The V end lost 7 bases, the J end lost 0 bases, and 11 bases lay between the germline ends. Germline CDR1 is WSHSY and CDR2 is SAAADI. The CDR3 loop is CASTRTLSTDTQYF. For the CDR3, the DNA is TGCGCCAGCACGCGGACACTCAGCACAGATACGCAGTATTTT.

CDR3 amino acids: CAWSPGLDQPQHF. The CDR3 coding sequence is TGTGCCTGGAGTCCAGGGTTGGATCAGCCCCAGCATTTT. The rearrangement joins TRBV30 to TRBJ1-5; weak D call: TRBD1 (5 bases). Looked up from germline, CDR1 is GTSNPN and CDR2 is SVGIG (reference sequence). The CDR3 runs to 13 residues. V was shortened by 2 bases and J by 5 bases, with 10 bases between the two germline ends.

The CDR3 reads CASSQDLWVTGELFF. The CDR3 coding sequence is TGCGCCAGCAGCCAAGATCTCTGGGTGACCGGGGAGCTGTTTTTT. The J gene is TRBJ2-2, the V gene TRBV4-1; D is ambiguous. Between the trimmed V and J ends, which lost 0 bases and 5 bases, there was a span of 10 bases. Germline V gives CDR1 MGHRA, CDR2 YSYEKL. This CDR3 comprises 15 residues.

The DNA for the CDR3 is TGTGCCAGCAGCGGCGGGGGTAGCTCCTACAATGAGCAGTTCTTC. Translated, it gives CASSGGGSSYNEQFF. V usage is TRBV5-4 and J usage is TRBJ2-1; 7 bases line up with TRBD2. This CDR3 contains 15 residues. V lost 4 bases, J lost 0 bases, and 4 bases stayed unmatched. Per the germline V gene, CDR1 is SGHNT and CDR2 is YYREEE (reference sequence).

V gene TRBV10-2 combines with J gene TRBJ2-6; possible D gene TRBD1, 6 bases. The CDR3 is 15 amino acids. The ends were cut back, 3 bases at V and 2 bases at J, with 8 bases in the middle. In germline, CDR1 is WSHSY, CDR2 SAAADI. CDR3 sequence: CASSDPGAGANVLTF. Here the CDR3 DNA reads TGCGCCAGCAGTGACCCAGGGGCTGGGGCCAACGTCCTGACTTTC.

This chain uses TRBV29-1 with TRBJ2-5; D not certain. The V end was cut by 7 bases, the J end by 5 bases, with 14 bases between. The CDR3 covers 12 residues. Germline-derived CDR1 and CDR2 are SQVTM and ANQGSEA. The CDR3 protein is CSGTAKLETQYF. The CDR3 DNA is TGCAGCGGGACGGCGAAATTGGAGACCCAGTACTTC.

The chain employs TRBV2 and TRBJ1-5, with D hard to call. The CDR3 is made up of 15 amino acids. The ends were cut back, 6 bases at V and 0 bases at J, with 12 bases in the middle. Germline V gene lookup returns CDR1 SNHLY and CDR2 FYNNEI. The CDR3 DNA reads TGTGCCAGCAGACCCCGCGGTAATAGCAATCAGCCCCAGCATTTT. It translates to CASRPRGNSNQPQHF.

The CDR3 is CASSDMPGTGIDTQYF. The DNA for the CDR3 is TGTGCCAGCAGCGATATGCCCGGGACAGGGATAGATACGCAGTATTTT. The chain combines TRBV5-4 with TRBJ2-3; TRBD1 matches 9 bases. This CDR3 is 16 amino acids long. Per germline, CDR1 SGHNT and CDR2 YYREEE (reference sequence). With V trimmed by 4 bases and J by 5 bases, 11 bases remained unmatched.

The chain is built from TRBV7-9 and TRBJ1-5; D not resolved. Germline V gene lookup returns CDR1 SEHNR and CDR2 FQNEAQ (reference sequence). Trimming stripped 2 bases from V and 6 bases from J, with 11 bases between. The CDR3 totals 14 residues. CDR3 amino acids: CASSLSFSSQPQHF. Written as DNA, the CDR3 is TGTGCCAGCAGCTTATCTTTCAGTAGTCAGCCCCAGCATTTT.

The gene calls are TRBV7-9 and TRBJ2-3, with 9 bases lining up with TRBD1. CDR1 and CDR2 (germline): SEHNR, FQNEAQ (reference sequence). This CDR3 comprises 15 residues. After removal of 5 bases from V and 2 bases from J, the junction contained 5 bases not matched to a gene. CDR3: CASSTTGGATDTQYF. The CDR3 DNA follows: TGTGCCAGCAGCACGACAGGGGGGGCCACAGATACGCAGTATTTT.

The V and J genes are TRBV23-1 and TRBJ1-2; D is undetermined. TRBV23-1 is given ORF status, its function remaining uncertain. The CDR3 extends over 9 amino acids. V was cut by 8 bases and J by 8 bases, with 6 bases left in between. The CDR3 DNA reads TGCGCCAGCTTCCCAGGCTACACCTTC. Translation: CASFPGYTF.

This rearrangement joins TRBV4-2 to TRBJ1-4, with a tentative D call TRBD1 (5 bases). The CDR3 covers 15 residues. Trimming removed 2 bases from V and 3 bases from J, with 10 bases in between. In germline, CDR1 is LGHNA, CDR2 YNFKEQ. Here the CDR3 DNA reads TGTGCCAGCAGCCAAAAAGACAGATCTAATGAAAAACTGTTTTTT. Encoded protein: CASSQKDRSNEKLFF.

This chain joins TRBV28 and TRBJ2-1; 10 bases fit TRBD1. This CDR3 contains 13 residues. V was pared by 5 bases and J by 14 bases, with 9 bases of the junction left unmatched. CDR1 and CDR2 (germline): MDHEN, SYDVKM. CDR3 in DNA: TGTGCCAGCAGTGCGCAGGGGACAGGGGTGAAGTTCTTC. Translation: CASSAQGTGVKFF.

CDR3 residues: CASSSPGQGVPGELFF. The CDR3 DNA follows: TGTGCCAGCAGCTCTCCGGGACAGGGGGTGCCCGGGGAGCTGTTTTTT. The chain couples TRBV7-3 to TRBJ2-2; 11 bases line up with TRBD1. CDR3 length: 16 residues. The trim removed 4 bases at V and 6 bases at J, leaving 7 bases unmatched. CDR1 and CDR2 from the germline V gene are SGHTA and FQGTGA.

This chain connects TRBV11-2 to TRBJ2-1; a weak D match, TRBD2 (5 bases). CDR1 SGHAT and CDR2 FQNNGV come from the germline V gene. V was trimmed by 4 bases and J by 7 bases, leaving 11 bases between them. There are 13 residues in the CDR3. DNA for the CDR3: TGTGCCAGCAGCTGGACTCCAGCGAATGAGCAGTTCTTC. Translating gives CASSWTPANEQFF.

The chain has TRBV6-1 and TRBJ1-1; D is perhaps TRBD1 (5 bases). V was clipped by 11 bases and J by 1 base, with 14 bases between them. CDR1 is MNHNS, CDR2 SASEGT, per germline. The CDR3 contains 13 residues. DNA of the CDR3: TGTGCCGGATGTCGACAGCCGAACACTGAAGCTTTCTTT. This translates into CAGCRQPNTEAFF.

The V call is TRBV28, the J call TRBJ2-7; 8 positions agree with TRBD1. The germline V gene encodes CDR1 MDHEN and CDR2 SYDVKM. The CDR3 runs 19 residues. The trim removed 1 base at V and 5 bases at J, leaving 19 bases unmatched. The CDR3 DNA sequence: TGTGCCAGCAGTTTATACGGACCCAGGGGACAGGTGGGTTTAAACGAGCAGTACGTC. It yields the protein CASSLYGPRGQVGLNEQYV.

The chain employs TRBV7-3 and TRBJ1-2; TRBD1 matches at 8 bases. The germline gives CDR1 SGHTA, CDR2 FQGTGA. CDR3 length: 13 amino acids. The V segment lost 4 bases and the J segment 4 bases; nucleotides outside the gene matches: 2. DNA for the CDR3: TGTGCCAGCAGCTCCACAGGGGGCTATGGCTACACCTTC. It is translated as CASSSTGGYGYTF.

The rearrangement joins TRBV5-1 to TRBJ1-2; 9 bases map to TRBD1. Trimming took 2 bases from V and 4 from J; bases not matched to a gene: 0. There are 13 residues in the CDR3. In germline, CDR1 is SGHRS, CDR2 YFSETQ. Written as DNA, the CDR3 is TGCGCCAGCAGCTTACAGGGGGCCTATGGCTACACCTTC. This sequence encodes CASSLQGAYGYTF.

This clone was recorded a few times. The chain joins TRBV30 to TRBJ1-2; D unclear. This CDR3 region has 11 residues. Trimming shortened V by 7 bases and J by 4 bases, and 10 bases separated the two germline ends. Germline CDR1 GTSNPN, CDR2 SVGIG (reference sequence). CDR3 sequence reads: CAYTKGYGYTF. As DNA, the CDR3 is TGTGCCTATACGAAGGGCTATGGCTACACCTTC.

The chain carries TRBV11-2 and TRBJ1-5; 8 nucleotides line up with TRBD1. The CDR3 is 16 residues long. Germline values: CDR1 SGHAT, CDR2 FQNNGV. J lost 5 bases, V lost 0 bases, and 6 bases had no gene match. CDR3 loop: CASSLDGQGGYQPQHF. In DNA form, the CDR3 reads TGTGCCAGCAGCTTAGATGGACAGGGAGGATATCAGCCCCAGCATTTT.

The CDR3 DNA is TGTGCCATCAGTGAGGACGGGTCGGGCAATCAGCCCCAGCATTTT. It encodes CAISEDGSGNQPQHF. The V and J genes are TRBV10-3 and TRBJ1-5; the D is unclear. The V gene's germline CDR1 is ENHRY and CDR2 SYGVKD. Trimming left V 2 bases short and J 2 bases short, with 10 bases between. The length of the CDR3 is 15 residues.